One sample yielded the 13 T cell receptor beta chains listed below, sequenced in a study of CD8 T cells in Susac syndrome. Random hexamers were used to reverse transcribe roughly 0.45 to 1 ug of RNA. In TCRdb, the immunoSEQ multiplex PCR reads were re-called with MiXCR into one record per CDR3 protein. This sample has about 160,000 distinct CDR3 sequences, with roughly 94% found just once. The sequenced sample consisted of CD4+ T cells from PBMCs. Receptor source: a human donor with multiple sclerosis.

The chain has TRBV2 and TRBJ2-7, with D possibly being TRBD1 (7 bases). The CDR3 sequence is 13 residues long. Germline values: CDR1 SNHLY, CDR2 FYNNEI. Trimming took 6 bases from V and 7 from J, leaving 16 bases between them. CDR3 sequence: CASRQGGPDEQYF. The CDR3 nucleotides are TGTGCCAGCAGGCAGGGGGGCCCGGATGAGCAGTACTTC.

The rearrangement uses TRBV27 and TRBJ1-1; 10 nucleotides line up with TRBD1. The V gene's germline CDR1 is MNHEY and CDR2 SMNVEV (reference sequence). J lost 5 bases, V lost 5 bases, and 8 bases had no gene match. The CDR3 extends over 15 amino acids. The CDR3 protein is CASSTTDRGETEAFF. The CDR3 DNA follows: TGTGCCAGCAGTACGACGGACAGGGGGGAAACTGAAGCTTTCTTT.

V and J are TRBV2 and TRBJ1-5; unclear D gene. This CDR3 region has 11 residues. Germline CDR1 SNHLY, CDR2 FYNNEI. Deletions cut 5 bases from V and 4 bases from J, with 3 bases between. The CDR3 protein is CASSLNQPQHF. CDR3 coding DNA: TGTGCCAGCAGTTTAAATCAGCCCCAGCATTTT.

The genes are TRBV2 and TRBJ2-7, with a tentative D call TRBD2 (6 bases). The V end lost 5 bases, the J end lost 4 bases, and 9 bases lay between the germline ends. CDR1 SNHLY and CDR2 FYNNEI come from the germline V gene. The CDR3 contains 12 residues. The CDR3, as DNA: TGTGCCAGCAGTTATAGCGGTTACGAGCAGTACTTC. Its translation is CASSYSGYEQYF.

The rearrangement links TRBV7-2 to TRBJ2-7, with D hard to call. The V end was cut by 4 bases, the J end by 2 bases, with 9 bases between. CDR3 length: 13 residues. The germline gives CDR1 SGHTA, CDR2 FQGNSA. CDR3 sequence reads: CASSSRYPYEQYF. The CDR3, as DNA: TGTGCCAGCAGCTCCAGATATCCCTACGAGCAGTACTTC.

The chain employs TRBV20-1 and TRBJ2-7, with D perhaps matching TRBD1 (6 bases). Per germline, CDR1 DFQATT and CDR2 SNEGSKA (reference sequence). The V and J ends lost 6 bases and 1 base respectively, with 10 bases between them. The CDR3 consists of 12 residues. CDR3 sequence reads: CSALQGSYEQYF. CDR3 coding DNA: TGCAGTGCATTACAGGGATCCTACGAGCAGTACTTC.

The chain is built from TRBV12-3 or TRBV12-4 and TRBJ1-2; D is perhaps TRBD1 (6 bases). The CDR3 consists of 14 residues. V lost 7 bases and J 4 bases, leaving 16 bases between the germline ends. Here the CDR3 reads CASNPGSGAYGYTF. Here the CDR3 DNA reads TGTGCCAGCAACCCCGGGTCAGGGGCCTATGGCTACACCTTC.

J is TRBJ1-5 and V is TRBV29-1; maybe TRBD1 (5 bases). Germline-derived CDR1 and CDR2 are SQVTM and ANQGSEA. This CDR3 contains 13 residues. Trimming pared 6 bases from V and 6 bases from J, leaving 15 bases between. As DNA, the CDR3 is TGCAGCGTCTCCACGGGGGGGAGTCAGCCCCAGCATTTT. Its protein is CSVSTGGSQPQHF.

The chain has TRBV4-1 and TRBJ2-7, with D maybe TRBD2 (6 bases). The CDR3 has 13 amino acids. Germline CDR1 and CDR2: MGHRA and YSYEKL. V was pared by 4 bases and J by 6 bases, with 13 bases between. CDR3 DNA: TGCGCCAGCAGCCTCGGACCCGGGGGCGAGCAGTACTTC. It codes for CASSLGPGGEQYF.

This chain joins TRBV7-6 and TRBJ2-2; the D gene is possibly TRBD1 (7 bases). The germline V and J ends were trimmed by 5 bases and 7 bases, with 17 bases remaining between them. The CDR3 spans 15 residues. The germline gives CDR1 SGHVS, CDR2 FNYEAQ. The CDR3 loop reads CASSPGQEGFGELFF. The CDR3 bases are TGTGCCAGCAGCCCTGGACAGGAGGGATTCGGGGAGCTGTTTTTT.

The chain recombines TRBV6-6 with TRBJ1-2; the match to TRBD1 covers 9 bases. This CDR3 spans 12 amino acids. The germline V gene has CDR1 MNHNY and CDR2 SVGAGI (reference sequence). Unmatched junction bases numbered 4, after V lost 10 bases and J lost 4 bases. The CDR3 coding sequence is TGTGCCACCTCGGGACAGGGCTATGGCTACACCTTC. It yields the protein CATSGQGYGYTF.

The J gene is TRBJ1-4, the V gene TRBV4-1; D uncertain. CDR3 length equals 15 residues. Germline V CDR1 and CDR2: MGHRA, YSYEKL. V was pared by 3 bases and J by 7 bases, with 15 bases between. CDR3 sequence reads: CASSQPGGVSEKLFF. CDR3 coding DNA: TGCGCCAGCAGCCAGCCAGGTGGGGTCAGTGAAAAACTGTTTTTT.

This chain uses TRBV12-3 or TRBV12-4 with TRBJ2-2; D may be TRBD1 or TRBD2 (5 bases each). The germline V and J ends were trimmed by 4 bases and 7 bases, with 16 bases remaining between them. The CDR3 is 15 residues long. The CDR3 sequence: CASSYRSGTDGELFF. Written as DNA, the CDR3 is TGTGCCAGCAGTTATCGGTCCGGGACGGACGGGGAGCTGTTTTTT.